This entry concerns a single TCR beta chain. This entry comes from a study of shared clonotypes between healthy human individuals. Assay: immunoSEQ multiplex PCR; the TCRdb copy retains only in-frame clones and omits some. The sample lists roughly 2,000,000 clones, around 93% seen once, with under 2% in the top ten. CDR3 length: 13 residues. Germline-derived CDR1 and CDR2 are SGHDT and YYEEEE. V was shortened by 4 bases and J by 5 bases, with 10 bases between the two germline ends. Naivety among CD8 cells was defined by CD45RO negativity and positive CCR7 selection, thereby excluding terminally differentiated effector memory CD45RA+ cells.

V is TRBV5-6 and J is TRBJ2-1, with D perhaps TRBD2 (5 bases). This clonotype was sampled from a man between 18 and 35 years old in good health. Some clones in this sample may be carry-over from other donors' samples. The sequenced sample was naive CD8+ T cells from PBMCs. The CDR3 is CASSRGGNNEQFF. CDR3 DNA sequence: TGTGCCAGCAGCCGGGGTGGCAACAATGAGCAGTTCTTC.